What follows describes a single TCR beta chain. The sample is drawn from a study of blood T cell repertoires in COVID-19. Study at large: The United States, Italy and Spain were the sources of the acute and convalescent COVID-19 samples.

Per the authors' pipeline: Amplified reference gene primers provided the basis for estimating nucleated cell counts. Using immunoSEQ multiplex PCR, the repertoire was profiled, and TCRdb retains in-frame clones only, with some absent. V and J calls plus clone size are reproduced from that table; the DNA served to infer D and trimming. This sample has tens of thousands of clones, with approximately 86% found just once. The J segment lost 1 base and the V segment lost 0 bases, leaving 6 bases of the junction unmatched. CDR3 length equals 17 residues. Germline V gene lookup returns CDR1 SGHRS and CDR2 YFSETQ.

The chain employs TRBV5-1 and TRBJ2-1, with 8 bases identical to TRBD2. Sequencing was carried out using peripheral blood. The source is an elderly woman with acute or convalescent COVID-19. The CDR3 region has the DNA TGCGCCAGCAGCTTGGTTGGGGCGGGGGGATCCTACAATGAGCAGTTCTTC. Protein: CASSLVGAGGSYNEQFF.